The present TCR beta chain was sequenced within a study of T cell changes during pregnancy in multiple sclerosis (dated by TCRdb to between 2018 and 2020). As for the study more broadly: In women with multiple sclerosis, the researchers looked at how the T cell repertoire shifted as pregnancy progressed.

With regard to this clone: Its target antigen remains unknown. No base quality values were provided; no much bigger clone lies one nucleotide off.

Libraries were made using the immunoSEQ multiplex PCR assay. As stored in TCRdb, this immuneACCESS dataset retains in-frame rearrangements with V and J assigned. A fraction of the clones does not appear; measured against another copy, unresolved V genes explain less than half of the discrepancy, and the remainder lacks a known reason. The sample records about 93,000 clones, about 92% of which are singletons. Approximately 2.2% of the sample lies in the top ten. Clipping removes 7 bases from V and 3 bases from J, with 8 as the unmatched junction base count. CDR1 MNHEY and CDR2 SVGAGI were looked up in the germline V gene. The CDR3 has 15 amino acids, counting the end cysteine and phenylalanine. Of all the DNA, just the CDR3 is kept, 45 bases in frame from base 1.

This clonotype was sampled from a female donor with multiple sclerosis, enrolled in a pregnancy study. The rearranged chain carries TRBV6-5 and TRBJ2-1; 8 nucleotides in the junction match TRBD2. The material sequenced was peripheral blood, taken after pregnancy. At the DNA level, the sequence is TGTGCCAGCACTAGCGGGTCCAAGAACTACAATGAGCAGTTCTTC. Its product reads: CASTSGSKNYNEQFF.